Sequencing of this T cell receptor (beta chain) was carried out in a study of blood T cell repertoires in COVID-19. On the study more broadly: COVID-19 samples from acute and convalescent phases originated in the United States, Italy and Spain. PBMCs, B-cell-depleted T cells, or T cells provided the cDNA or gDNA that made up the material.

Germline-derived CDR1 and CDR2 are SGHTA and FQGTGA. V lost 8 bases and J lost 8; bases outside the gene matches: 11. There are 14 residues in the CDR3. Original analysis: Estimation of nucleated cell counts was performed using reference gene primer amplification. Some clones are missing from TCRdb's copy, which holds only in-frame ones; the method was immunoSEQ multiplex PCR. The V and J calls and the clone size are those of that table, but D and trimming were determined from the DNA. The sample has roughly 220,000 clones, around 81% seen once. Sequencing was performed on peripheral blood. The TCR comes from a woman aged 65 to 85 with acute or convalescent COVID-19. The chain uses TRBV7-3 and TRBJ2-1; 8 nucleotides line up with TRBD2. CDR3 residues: CASASGGRNDEQFF. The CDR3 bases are TGTGCCAGCGCCTCGGGCGGGAGGAACGATGAGCAGTTCTTC.